The clone carrying this TCR beta chain was detected a few times. Its antigen is unknown. This entry is derived from a study of regulatory T cells in long-lasting Graves disease. General study points: Favored gene segments in persistent disease were TRBV28, TRBJ1-2 and TRBJ2-5.

V lost 0 bases and J 6 bases, leaving 8 bases between the germline ends. The CDR3 has 14 amino acids. The germline V gene has CDR1 LNHNV and CDR2 YYDKDF (reference sequence). HTBI primers from iRepertoire and Arm-PCR of CDR3 regions yielded the TCR beta libraries. TCRdb fed the multiplex PCR reads into MiXCR, producing one record per CDR3 protein. Here the sample spans 350,000 to 550,000 distinct CDR3 sequences, roughly 15% being singletons. Time point denoted: newly diagnosed GD, antithyroid drugs for less than 3 months. There was RNA extracted from PBMCs, and the TCR library was made from it. The same data also contributed to another study, on T cells in Graves' hyperthyroidism and ophthalmopathy. That work states: A lack of ophthalmopathy progression within 18 months defined stable Graves' hyperthyroidism. First-round RT-PCR targeting the TCR CDR3 was performed with the HTBI primer set.

Source: peripheral blood mononuclear cells (PBMCs), taken at new diagnosis, from a patient treated with antithyroid drugs. This receptor was identified in a woman aged 18-30 years with Graves disease. The chain couples TRBV15 to TRBJ2-2; D is ambiguous. The chain's CDR3 is CATSRDQSAGELFF. CDR3 nucleotide sequence: TGTGCCACCAGCAGAGATCAGAGCGCCGGGGAGCTGTTTTTT.